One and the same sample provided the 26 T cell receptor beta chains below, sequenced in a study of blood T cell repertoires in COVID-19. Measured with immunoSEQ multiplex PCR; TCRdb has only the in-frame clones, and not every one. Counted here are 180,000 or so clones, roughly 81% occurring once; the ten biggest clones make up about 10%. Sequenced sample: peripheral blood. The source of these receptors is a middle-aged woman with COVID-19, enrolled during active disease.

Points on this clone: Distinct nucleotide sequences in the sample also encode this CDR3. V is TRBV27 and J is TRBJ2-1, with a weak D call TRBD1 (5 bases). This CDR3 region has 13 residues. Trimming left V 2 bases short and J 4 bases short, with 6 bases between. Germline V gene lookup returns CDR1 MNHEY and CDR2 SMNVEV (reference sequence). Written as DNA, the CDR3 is TGTGCCAGCAGTTTAGACAGTTACAATGAGCAGTTCTTC. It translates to CASSLDSYNEQFF.

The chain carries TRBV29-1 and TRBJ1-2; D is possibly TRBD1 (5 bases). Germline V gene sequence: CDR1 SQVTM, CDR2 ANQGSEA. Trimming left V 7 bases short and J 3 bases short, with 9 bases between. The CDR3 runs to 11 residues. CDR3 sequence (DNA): TGCAGCGGAACGACAGACTATGGCTACACCTTC. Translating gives CSGTTDYGYTF.

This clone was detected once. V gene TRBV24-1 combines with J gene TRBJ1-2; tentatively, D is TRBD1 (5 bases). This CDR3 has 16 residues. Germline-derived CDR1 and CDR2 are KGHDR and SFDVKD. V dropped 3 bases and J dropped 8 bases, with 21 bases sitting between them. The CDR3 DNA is TGTGCCACCAGTGATCCGTTAGCCCAGGGTGTTGACGGCTACACCTTC. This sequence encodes CATSDPLAQGVDGYTF.

CDR3 coding DNA: TGTGCCAGCAGCTTCTCCCGGCGGGAAGACGAGCAGTACGTC. It yields the protein CASSFSRREDEQYV. The V call is TRBV7-9, the J call TRBJ2-7, with D possibly matching TRBD2 (6 bases). V gave up 3 bases and J gave up 5 bases, with 14 bases separating them. This CDR3 contains 14 residues. Germline CDR1 SEHNR, CDR2 FQNEAQ (reference sequence).

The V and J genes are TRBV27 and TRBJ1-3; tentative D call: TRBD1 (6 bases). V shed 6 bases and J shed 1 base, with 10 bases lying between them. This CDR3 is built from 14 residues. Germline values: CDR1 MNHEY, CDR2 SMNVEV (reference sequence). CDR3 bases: TGTGCCAGCAGGGCCGACAGGTCTGGAAACACCATATATTTT. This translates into CASRADRSGNTIYF.

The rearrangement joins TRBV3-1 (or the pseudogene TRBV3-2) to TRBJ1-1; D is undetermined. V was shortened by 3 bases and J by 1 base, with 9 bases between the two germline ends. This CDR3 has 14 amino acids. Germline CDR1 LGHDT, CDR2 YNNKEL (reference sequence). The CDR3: CASSQTTRNTEAFF. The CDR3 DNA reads TGTGCCAGCAGCCAGACTACAAGGAACACTGAAGCTTTCTTT.

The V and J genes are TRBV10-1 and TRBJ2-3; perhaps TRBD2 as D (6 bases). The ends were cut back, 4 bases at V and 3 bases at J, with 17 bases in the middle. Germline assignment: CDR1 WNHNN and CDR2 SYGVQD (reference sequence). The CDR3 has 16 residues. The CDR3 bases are TGCGCCAGCAGTGTAGGACCGGGACTCGCGACAGATACGCAGTATTTT. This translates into CASSVGPGLATDTQYF.

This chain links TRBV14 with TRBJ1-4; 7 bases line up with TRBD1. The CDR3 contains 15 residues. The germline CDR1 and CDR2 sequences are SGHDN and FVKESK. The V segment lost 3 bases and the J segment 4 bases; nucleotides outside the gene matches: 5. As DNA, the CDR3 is TGTGCCAGCAGCCACGAGGGACAGTATAATGAAAAACTGTTTTTT. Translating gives CASSHEGQYNEKLFF.

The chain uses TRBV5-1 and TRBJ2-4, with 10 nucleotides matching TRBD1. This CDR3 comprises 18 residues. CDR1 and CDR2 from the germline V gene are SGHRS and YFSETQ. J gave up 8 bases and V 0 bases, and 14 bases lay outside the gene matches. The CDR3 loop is CASSLGWKTGGAVYIQYF. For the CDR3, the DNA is TGCGCCAGCAGCTTGGGCTGGAAGACAGGGGGCGCGGTTTACATTCAGTACTTC.

The CDR3 DNA sequence: TGTGCCAGCAGTTACCACCCAGGGGCCACTGAAGCTTTCTTT. Protein product: CASSYHPGATEAFF. The chain joins TRBV6-2 or TRBV6-3 to TRBJ1-1; D is possibly TRBD1 (6 bases). CDR3 length: 14 amino acids. The V and J ends lost 2 bases and 4 bases respectively, with 11 bases between them. Germline V gene lookup returns CDR1 MNHEY and CDR2 SVGEGT.

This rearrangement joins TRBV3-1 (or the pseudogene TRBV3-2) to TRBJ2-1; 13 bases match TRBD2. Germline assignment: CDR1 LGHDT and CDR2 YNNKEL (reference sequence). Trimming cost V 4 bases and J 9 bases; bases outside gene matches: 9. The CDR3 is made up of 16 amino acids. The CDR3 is CASSLGLAGVQGEQFF. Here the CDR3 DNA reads TGTGCCAGCAGCCTTGGACTAGCGGGAGTCCAGGGTGAGCAGTTCTTC.

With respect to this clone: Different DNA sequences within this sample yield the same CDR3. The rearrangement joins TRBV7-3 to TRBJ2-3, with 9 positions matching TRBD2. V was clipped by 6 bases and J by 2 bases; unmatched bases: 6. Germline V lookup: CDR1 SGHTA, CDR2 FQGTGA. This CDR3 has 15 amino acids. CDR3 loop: CASSRSGGLTDTQYF. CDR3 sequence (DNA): TGTGCCAGCAGTCGTAGCGGGGGCCTCACAGATACGCAGTATTTT.

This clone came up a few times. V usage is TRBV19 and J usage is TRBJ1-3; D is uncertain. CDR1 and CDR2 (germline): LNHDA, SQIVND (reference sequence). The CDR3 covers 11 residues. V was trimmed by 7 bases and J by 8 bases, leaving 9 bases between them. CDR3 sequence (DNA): TGTGCCAGTACAGAATTTCACACCATATATTTT. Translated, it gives CASTEFHTIYF.

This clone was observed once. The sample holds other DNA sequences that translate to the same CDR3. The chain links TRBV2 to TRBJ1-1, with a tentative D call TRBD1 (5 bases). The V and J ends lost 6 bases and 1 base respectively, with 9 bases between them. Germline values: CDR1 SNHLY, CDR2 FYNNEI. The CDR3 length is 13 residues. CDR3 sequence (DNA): TGTGCCAGCAGGCGGGACTCGAACACTGAAGCTTTCTTT. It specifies CASRRDSNTEAFF.

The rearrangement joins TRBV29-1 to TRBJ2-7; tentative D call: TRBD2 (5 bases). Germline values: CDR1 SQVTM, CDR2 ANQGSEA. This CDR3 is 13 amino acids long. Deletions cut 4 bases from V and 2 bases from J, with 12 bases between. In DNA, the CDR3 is TGCAGCGTTGTTGGGAGCCCACCCTACGAGCAGTACTTC. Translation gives CSVVGSPPYEQYF.

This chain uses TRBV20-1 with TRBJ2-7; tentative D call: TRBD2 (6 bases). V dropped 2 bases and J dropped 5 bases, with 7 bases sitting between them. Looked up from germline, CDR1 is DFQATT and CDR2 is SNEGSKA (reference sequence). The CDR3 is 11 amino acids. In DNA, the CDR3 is TGCAGTGCTAGACGGGGGAACGAGCAGTACGTC. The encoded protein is CSARRGNEQYV.

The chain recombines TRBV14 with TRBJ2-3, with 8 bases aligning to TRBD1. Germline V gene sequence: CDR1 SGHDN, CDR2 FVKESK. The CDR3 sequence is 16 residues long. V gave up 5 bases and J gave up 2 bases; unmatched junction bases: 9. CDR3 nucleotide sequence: TGTGCCAGCAGCGATACGGACAGGGCCTACACAGATACGCAGTATTTT. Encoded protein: CASSDTDRAYTDTQYF.

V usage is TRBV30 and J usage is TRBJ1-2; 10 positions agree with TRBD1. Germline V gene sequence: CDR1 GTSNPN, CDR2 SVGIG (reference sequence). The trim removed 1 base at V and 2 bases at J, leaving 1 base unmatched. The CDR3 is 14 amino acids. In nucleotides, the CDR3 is TGTGCCTGGAGTGGGGGACAGGGGAACTATGGCTACACCTTC. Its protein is CAWSGGQGNYGYTF.

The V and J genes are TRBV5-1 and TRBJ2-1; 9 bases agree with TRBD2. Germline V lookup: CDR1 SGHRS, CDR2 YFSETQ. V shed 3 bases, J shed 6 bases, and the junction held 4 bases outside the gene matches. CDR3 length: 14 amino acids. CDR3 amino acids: CASSYLAGFNEQFF. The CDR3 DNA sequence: TGCGCCAGCAGCTACCTAGCGGGATTCAATGAGCAGTTCTTC.

The CDR3 DNA reads as TGTGCCAGCTCACCACCCCAGCGGGGGGCATACAATGAGCAGTTCTTC. Encoded protein: CASSPPQRGAYNEQFF. This sequence joins TRBV18 and TRBJ2-1; 9 bases match TRBD2. Germline CDR1 is KGHSH and CDR2 is LQKENI. V was clipped by 0 bases and J by 4 bases; unmatched bases: 4. This CDR3 is built from 16 residues. The full variable domain, completed using reference TRBV18 and TRBJ2-1, is NAGVMQNPRHLVRRRGQEARLRCSPMKGHSHVYWYRQLPEEGLKFMVYLQKENIIDESGMPKERFSAEFPKEGPSILRIQQVVRGDSAAYFCASSPPQRGAYNEQFFGPGTRLTVL.

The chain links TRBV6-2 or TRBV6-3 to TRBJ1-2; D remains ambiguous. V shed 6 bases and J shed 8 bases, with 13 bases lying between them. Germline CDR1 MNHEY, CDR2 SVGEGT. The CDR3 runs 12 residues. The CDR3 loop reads CASSRERRGYTF. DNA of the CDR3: TGTGCCAGCAGCCGCGAGAGAAGAGGCTACACCTTC.

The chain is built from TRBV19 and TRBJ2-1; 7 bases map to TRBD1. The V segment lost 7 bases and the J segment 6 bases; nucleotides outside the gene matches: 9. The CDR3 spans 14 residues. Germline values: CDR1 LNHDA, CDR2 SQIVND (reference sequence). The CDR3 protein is CASTTPDRRNEQFF. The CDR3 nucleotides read TGTGCCAGTACTACTCCGGACAGGCGCAATGAGCAGTTCTTC.

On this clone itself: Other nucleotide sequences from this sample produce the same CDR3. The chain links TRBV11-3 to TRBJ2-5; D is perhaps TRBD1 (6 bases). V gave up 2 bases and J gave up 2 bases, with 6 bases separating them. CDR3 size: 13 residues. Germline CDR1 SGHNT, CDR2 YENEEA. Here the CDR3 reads CASSLQGQETQYF. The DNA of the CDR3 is TGTGCCAGCAGCTTACAGGGGCAAGAGACCCAGTACTTC.

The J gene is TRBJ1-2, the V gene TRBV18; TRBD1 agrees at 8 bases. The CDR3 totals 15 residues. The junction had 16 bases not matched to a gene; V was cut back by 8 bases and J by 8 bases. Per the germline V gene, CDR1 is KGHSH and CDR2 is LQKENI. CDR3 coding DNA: TGTGCCAGCGCGACGGCAGGGGGCGGCCTTGGGGGCTACACCTTC. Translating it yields CASATAGGGLGGYTF.

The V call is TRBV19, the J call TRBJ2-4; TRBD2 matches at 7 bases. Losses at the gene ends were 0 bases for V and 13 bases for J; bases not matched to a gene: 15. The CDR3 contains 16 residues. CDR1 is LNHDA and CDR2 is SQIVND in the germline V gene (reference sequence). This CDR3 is CASSIDGAGREYLQYF. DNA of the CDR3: TGTGCCAGTAGTATAGATGGGGCAGGGAGGGAGTACCTCCAGTACTTC.

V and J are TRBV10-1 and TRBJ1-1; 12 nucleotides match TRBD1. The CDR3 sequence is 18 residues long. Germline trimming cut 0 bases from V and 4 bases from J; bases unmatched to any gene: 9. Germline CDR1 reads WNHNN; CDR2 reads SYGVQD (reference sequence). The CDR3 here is CASSESRDRGRIPTEAFF. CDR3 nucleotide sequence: TGCGCCAGCAGTGAGTCGCGGGACAGGGGGCGTATACCCACTGAAGCTTTCTTT.